The rows below give T cell receptor beta chains drawn from one sample of a study of T cells after yellow fever vaccination. TCRdb fed the 5' RACE reads into MiXCR, producing one record per CDR3 protein. Counted here are about 69,000 distinct CDR3 sequences, approximately 5% occurring once; the ten biggest clones make up over 2%. Here the sequenced sample was CD4+ T cells sorted from PBMCs, taken about 2 weeks after the first yellow fever vaccination. The receptors shown here come from a man younger than 35 who received the YFV17D yellow fever vaccine. Each CDR3 is given with its conserved first and last residue. The D gene is left open where the match is weak. Clone sizes are shown as once, few or many counts, or a class when the clone is expanded.

>.|TRBJ2-1|many|13|TRBV18
CASSPEAGYEQFF
TGTGCCAGCTCACCCGAGGCGGGCTATGAGCAGTTCTTC
>.|TRBJ2-1|many|17|TRBV11-1
CAPSVLGSFFSYNEQFF
TGTGCCCCGTCGGTTTTGGGTTCTTTCTTCTCCTACAATGAGCAGTTCTTC
>.|TRBJ1-2|few|14|TRBV5-6
CASSAGRPGYGYTF
TGTGCCAGCAGCGCTGGGCGTCCGGGCTATGGCTACACCTTC
>.|TRBJ2-3|many|14|TRBV5-1
CASSKDSSTDTQYF
TGCGCCAGCAGCAAGGACTCAAGCACAGATACGCAGTATTTT
>.|TRBJ2-3|many|16|TRBV5-1
CASSPMSGGRTDTQYF
TGCGCCAGCAGCCCCATGTCGGGGGGCCGCACAGATACGCAGTATTTT
>TRBD2|TRBJ2-3|many|16|TRBV12-3/TRBV12-4
CASSFLRGGAADTQYF
TGTGCCAGCAGTTTCCTCCGCGGGGGGGCAGCCGATACGCAGTATTTT
>.|TRBJ1-6|many|11|TRBV2
CASREPGPLHF
TGTGCCAGCAGAGAGCCGGGGCCCCTCCACTTT
>.|TRBJ2-1|many|14|TRBV20-1
CSANPARSYNEQFF
TGCAGTGCCAACCCGGCGCGGTCCTACAATGAGCAGTTCTTC
>.|TRBJ2-3|medium-sized|15|TRBV24-1
CATFPPESITDTQYF
TGTGCCACCTTCCCGCCGGAGTCTATCACAGATACGCAGTATTTT
>.|TRBJ2-7|many|14|TRBV5-1
CASSLAMGTYEQYF
TGCGCCAGCAGCTTGGCCATGGGGACCTACGAGCAGTACTTC
>.|TRBJ2-1|many|14|TRBV5-6
CASSDSNPYNEQFF
TGTGCCAGCAGTGACAGCAACCCCTACAATGAGCAGTTCTTC
>.|TRBJ2-5|many|14|TRBV11-3
CASSMGGAQETQYF
TGTGCCAGCAGTATGGGCGGGGCCCAAGAGACCCAGTACTTC
>.|TRBJ2-6|many|16|TRBV28
CASSLGGPGRSSGRAF
TGTGCCAGCAGTTTAGGGGGTCCAGGACGGTCCTCTGGTAGGGCTTTC
>.|TRBJ2-1|many|13|TRBV7-2
CASSRGPKGEQFF
TGTGCCAGCAGCCGAGGGCCAAAAGGTGAGCAGTTCTTC
>TRBD1|TRBJ2-3|many|16|TRBV5-4
CASSSKSGQSTDTQYF
TGTGCCAGCAGCTCAAAATCGGGACAGAGCACAGATACGCAGTATTTT
>TRBD2|TRBJ2-2|many|15|TRBV3-1
CASSQRGGATGELFF
TGTGCCAGCAGCCAAAGGGGAGGGGCCACCGGGGAGCTGTTTTTT
>.|TRBJ2-7|many|16|TRBV10-1
CASSERTPLGSYEQYF
TGCGCCAGCAGTGAAAGGACTCCTCTTGGGTCGTACGAGCAGTACTTC